This T cell receptor (beta chain) was captured by sequencing in a study of neurological immune-mediated disorders. General study points: On phylogenetic grouping, the repertoires of 18 of 34 multiple sclerosis patients fell within one related-CDR3 cluster, constituting a possible signature. HTLV-1-associated myelopathy led in TCR clonal expansion, while multiple sclerosis ranked lowest, below healthy controls.

This clonotype came up many times. Its matching antigen is unknown. By 5'RACE with 10-nucleotide random UMIs, the cDNA was made. Each CDR3 protein is one row after TCRdb ran MiXCR on the 5' RACE reads. The sample lists about 27,000 distinct CDR3 sequences; more than 2% were seen once. A total of 2 million PBMCs stored at -80 degrees C provided the unsorted libraries. CDR1 is KGHDR and CDR2 is SFDVKD in the germline V gene. CDR3 length: 16 residues. Trimming pared 5 bases from V and 0 bases from J, leaving 12 bases between. The TCR comes from a woman aged 50 to 60 with multiple sclerosis. The chain links TRBV24-1 to TRBJ2-2; D is tentatively TRBD1 or TRBD2 (5 bases each). Material: PBMCs. CDR3 amino acids: CATSGGRGANTGELFF. In DNA, the CDR3 is TGTGCCACCAGTGGGGGACGGGGCGCGAACACCGGGGAGCTGTTTTTT.